The T cell receptor beta chain under discussion was sequenced for a study of cytomegalovirus exposure and HLA in healthy donors (dated by TCRdb to 2016 to 2017). Concerning the study at large: According to an earlier analysis of 450 to 650 of the donors, about 170 million T cells yielded 117 million unique TCR beta sequences and approximately 280 Gb of sequence data. About 280 gigabases of sequencing data and tens of millions of unique TCR sequences were included in an early release covering around 600 HLA-typed donors. Among the approximately 430 genotyped donors, approximately 77% belonged to the genetic ancestry cluster associated with self-reported Caucasian donors. The study aimed to test whether cataloging public T cell receptors could reveal signatures of past pathogen exposure. The T cell repertoires of 550 to 850 subjects were profiled by immunosequencing and related to cytomegalovirus serostatus. Besides the first cohort of under 700 subjects, a separate validation cohort made up of 120 different subjects was used. The study combined high-throughput TCR immunosequencing, statistical association of individual TCRs with disease status, and machine learning to predict cytomegalovirus infection status. A later analysis re-examined previously published TCR beta repertoires from 600 to 700 donors and added high-resolution HLA genotyping to investigate patterns of TCR occurrence. In the later analysis, no new phenotypic data were used to find candidate immune exposures; instead, reliance was placed on TCR beta sequences and their occurrence across donors. An earlier analysis of roughly 580 of the donors used high-throughput TCR beta sequencing to judge whether each TCR beta V gene segment behaved as functional or pseudogenic. Donor age, sex, ethnicity and CMV serostatus were compiled together with the repertoire data. In a later genetic analysis, genome-wide SNP genotypes for about 65% of the roughly 700 donors were used, and that subset was treated as a discovery cohort. All discovery cohort repertoires had been generated using a single sequencing platform. HLA typing covered class I and class II loci at four-digit resolution. The number of typed donors differed by locus: about 620-640 for A, B, C, DRB1 and DQB1; 500 to 550 for DQA1; roughly 600 for DPA1; and roughly 490 for DPB1. Four to six DR-DQ haplotypes were handled as single units for association and clustering, since linkage in the cohort was strong. On average, roughly 240,000 unique TCR beta nucleotide sequences were sequenced per donor among 398 genotyped donors of the cohort, with 15% to 20% of those sequences being non-productive.

The CDR3 runs 16 residues from the cysteine to the phenylalanine. The DNA shown is the 48-base CDR3, in frame from base 1. V loses 2 bases at its end and J loses 2 bases; junction bases beyond the gene matches: 5. The germline V gene (reference sequence) specifies SSHAT as CDR1 and FNYEAQ as CDR2. Broad study findings and their caveats: The sequencing pipeline was judged likely to have produced a cluster of highly shared sequence variants as a technical artifact. Because counts were too low, about 18 rarely observed V segments, including chromosome 9 orphons, were excluded from the earlier analysis of around 640 of the donors. In this cohort, only TCR beta chains were sequenced, and detectable features were limited by the absence of alpha or paired-chain data. According to a later analysis, most CMV-associated TCR beta chains appeared to be HLA-restricted, and the HLA associations seemed to be driven largely by CMV exposure. Because the 87-base-pair reads could not distinguish some IMGT-functional V segments, including TRBV6-2 and TRBV6-3, those segments were excluded. In a later analysis, HLA-associated TCR beta chains showed more clonal expansion and lower generation probabilities than non-associated chains that were equally common. Sequencing depth was assumed to be roughly uniform across donors in the presence/absence analyses, though that assumption may not hold. According to a later genetic analysis, donors in an Asian-associated ancestry cluster had fewer N-insertions in productive TCRs than the approximately 650-donor mean. Because HLA typing was unavailable for some donors at each locus, only the typed subset was used in association tests. According to a later analysis, parvovirus B19, influenza, CMV and Epstein-Barr virus appeared linked to several top co-occurrence clusters. Specific HLA alleles were associated with 18,000 or so TCR beta sequences at a false discovery rate of 0.05 in a later analysis. A further reported finding was that TCR beta sequences accurately predicted the HLA-A and HLA-B alleles for most subjects in the first cohort. Assigning TCR associations to individual alleles was difficult when HLA alleles, especially DR and DQ, strongly co-occurred. While some public TCRs were present in many individuals, most TCR sequences turned up only very rarely across donors. For the cohort, immune exposure information was limited to CMV serostatus. In vitro tests confirmed that a few of the cytomegalovirus-associated TCR beta chains recognize cytomegalovirus antigens. Linkage disequilibrium might explain the correlated functional status among segregating V segments, but an unknown experimental factor could not be ruled out. According to the authors, the approach could potentially be generalized to other disease states and immunological phenotypes. In the study, 164 TCR beta chains were listed as associated with cytomegalovirus. In an earlier analysis of some 640 of the donors, most TCR beta V segments were observed in productive rearrangements about 90% or about 30% of the time, broadly matching IMGT annotations. The classifier was reported to diagnose cytomegalovirus status with high specificity and sensitivity in both the original and validation cohorts. V-gene and J-gene trimming of TCR beta chains was associated with a missense DCLRE1C variant in a later genetic analysis, and the association was replicated in an independent cohort. A later analysis found that TCR association rates varied across HLA loci, with DRB1 alleles showing the most associated TCRs and HLA-C alleles the fewest.

Regarding this clone: Its antigen remains unidentified. Per-base qualities were not stored, and no clone one base away is much larger.

The cohort was made up of roughly 670 healthy bone marrow donors. At the time of sampling, every cohort member was nominally healthy, though immune exposures that went unrecorded were likely present. The donor tested CMV seronegative, placing the donor among the 350 or so seronegative members of the cohort. A peripheral blood sample was collected from each donor, and TCR beta sequencing was performed on peripheral blood mononuclear cells. The Qiagen DNeasy Blood Extraction Kit was used to extract genomic DNA from the blood cell samples. Libraries were built with the immunoSEQ multiplex PCR assay. A mixture of 60 forward primers for TCR Vbeta segments and 13 reverse primers for TCR Jbeta segments was used in the multiplex PCR. The CDR3 region of rearranged TCR beta genes was amplified from genomic DNA with a multiplex PCR assay. The Illumina HiSeq System was used to sequence the amplified TCR beta libraries as 87-base-pair reads. Concerning the study's data processing: Across the 600 to 700 repertoires, a later analysis counted around 80 million unique TCR beta chains, around 11 million of which were shared by at least two donors. A nearest-neighbor algorithm error-corrected the raw reads and collapsed the reads into unique sequences, merging closely related sequences to remove PCR and sequencing errors. CDR3 sequences were aligned to IMGT reference sequences to assign V, D and J gene segments. For a sequence to be retained, a match of at least six nucleotides was required to both a V gene segment and a J gene segment. Rearrangements were classified as productive when the CDR3 lacked stop codons and remained in frame with V and J, and all other rearrangements were classified as non-productive. CDR3 was defined by IMGT convention, running from the second conserved V-encoded cysteine to the conserved J-encoded phenylalanine. Sequences without an unambiguous match to a single V gene segment were excluded from the earlier analysis of several hundred of the donors. An earlier analysis of approximately 590 of the donors called V segments functional above 56.7% productive rearrangements and segregating when the between-donor standard deviation exceeded 5%. A statistical classification framework was built for diagnosing cytomegalovirus status from the catalog of TCR beta chain sequences. In a later analysis, TCR nucleotide sequences were compared against IMGT/GENE-DB human TR gene sequences so that V and J genes could be assigned. Using the TCRdist pipeline, a later analysis assigned CDR3 sequences along with most-parsimonious VDJ recombination scenarios. In a later analysis, each TCR beta chain was defined by its CDR3 amino acid sequence together with its V-gene family, and reads without a unique V-gene family were excluded. A later analysis removed several hundred highly shared, low-generation-probability nucleotide sequences to deal with suspected cross-contamination and a sequencing artifact. For each public chain, a later analysis derived a clonal expansion index from normalized ranks of inferred template counts within each repertoire. A later analysis computed generation probabilities with a VDJ recombination model fitted to out-of-frame rearrangements, and checked the results against IGoR. In a later analysis, TCR-TCR, TCR-HLA and TCR-CMV co-occurrence was scored with hypergeometric tests, and a repertoire-size bias correction was applied to TCR pairs. To estimate false discovery rates, a later analysis permuted the HLA or CMV assignments 20 times. In a later analysis, co-occurring TCRs were grouped with DBSCAN, and TCRdist sequence similarity was added when clustering was performed within HLA-allele-positive subsets. Co-occurrence clustering excluded repertoires with fewer than 30,000 or more than 120,000 public chains, plus five with anomalous nucleotide sharing. TCRdb retrieved this table from immuneACCESS and kept in-frame rearrangements only. Not all clones are present; in checked studies, unresolved V genes account for under half, and no reason is known for the remainder. V and J calls plus clone size are reproduced from that table; the DNA served to infer D and trimming. Here the sample has some 120,000 clones; 60% to 85% occur a single time. Of the sample, roughly 3.1% falls within the top ten clones.

The V and J segments used are TRBV7-7 and TRBJ2-5, and TRBD1 aligns with 10 junction nucleotides. The receptor was derived from a young man in good health and CMV-seronegative. Material for sequencing was PBMCs. The nucleotide sequence is TGTGCCAGCAGCTTACGAGACAGGGGGCTACAAGAGACCCAGTACTTC. Its protein product is CASSLRDRGLQETQYF.